The 6 T cell receptor beta chains given below trace back to one sample, sequenced in a study of T-cell reconstitution after alpha-beta-depleted transplantation in children. The TCRbeta library was prepared with unique molecular identifiers. TCRdb reprocessed the PCR reads with MiXCR, giving one entry per CDR3 protein. The data show about 110,000 distinct CDR3 sequences, with 6.4% seen just once and approximately 25% held by the top ten. The sequencing used PBMCs, mostly from graft donor cells, collected 360 days after TCRalphabeta/CD19-depleted stem cell transplant. These receptors came from a male patient aged 2 to 10 who had a stem cell transplant for acute lymphoblastic leukemia, so the T cells may come from the graft donor.

In its sample, this clonotype was seen a few times. V gene TRBV5-1 combines with J gene TRBJ2-3; TRBD2 matches 10 bases. CDR3 length: 15 residues. The germline CDR1 and CDR2 sequences are SGHRS and YFSETQ. V was clipped by 4 bases and J by 3 bases; unmatched bases: 5. This CDR3 is CASSLERGGTDTQYF. In DNA form, the CDR3 reads TGCGCCAGCAGCCTCGAGCGGGGGGGAACAGATACGCAGTATTTT.

For this clonotype: Here the CDR3 omits its conserved ending phenylalanine or tryptophan, so a read error is the likely source. The chain uses TRBV6-2 or TRBV6-3 and TRBJ1-5; the D is unclear. Germline CDR1 reads MNHEY; CDR2 reads SVGEGT. Trimming stripped 4 bases from V and 9 bases from J, with 13 bases between. The CDR3 is 13 residues long. The CDR3 DNA follows: TGTGCCAGCAGTTCGGCGGGGTTGGGGCCCCAGCATTAT. This gives the protein CASSSAGLGPQHY.

This clonotype was recorded at least ten times. This chain joins TRBV9 and TRBJ2-3, with 8 bases that match TRBD1. In germline, CDR1 is SGDLS, CDR2 YYNGEE. This CDR3 region has 16 residues. The J segment lost 6 bases and the V segment lost 4 bases, leaving 13 bases of the junction unmatched. The CDR3 nucleotides read TGTGCCAGCAGCCCGGACAGGGAAGTGGGGAAGGATACGCAGTATTTT. Protein sequence: CASSPDREVGKDTQYF.

The rearrangement links TRBV11-2 to TRBJ1-2; 11 bases are shared with TRBD1. Germline CDR1 reads SGHAT; CDR2 reads FQNNGV. J lost 4 bases, V lost 6 bases, and 16 bases had no gene match. The CDR3 covers 18 residues. The CDR3 is CASRHLKGQGADFYGYTF. CDR3 DNA: TGTGCCAGCAGACACCTAAAAGGACAGGGGGCCGATTTCTATGGCTACACCTTC.

This clonotype was detected once. The chain has TRBV23-1 and TRBJ2-7, with 7 bases aligning to TRBD1. TRBV23-1 is an open reading frame whose function is uncertain. V shed 10 bases and J 4 bases; nucleotides not matched to a gene: 10. The CDR3 loop spans 13 amino acids. CDR3 residues: CATLDRALYEQYF. The CDR3 DNA reads as TGCGCCACCCTCGACAGGGCCCTGTACGAGCAGTACTTC.

This clonotype was recorded many times. The chain couples TRBV2 to TRBJ2-4; TRBD1 or TRBD2 may be the D gene (7 bases each). The CDR3 is made up of 15 amino acids. Trimming pared 7 bases from V and 1 base from J, leaving 14 bases between. The germline V gene encodes CDR1 SNHLY and CDR2 FYNNEI. In nucleotides, the CDR3 is TGTGCCAGCAACCGACAGGGAGGGGCCAAAAACATTCAGTACTTC. As protein: CASNRQGGAKNIQYF.